This TCR beta chain was identified in a study of blood T cell repertoires in COVID-19. Study background: T cells, B-cell-depleted T cells, or PBMCs supplied cDNA or gDNA.

The CDR3 consists of 19 residues. Trimming stripped 0 bases from V and 0 bases from J, with 15 bases between. The authors' processing: Estimation of nucleated cell counts was performed using reference gene primer amplification. Data came from immunoSEQ multiplex PCR; TCRdb stores just in-frame clones and leaves some out. Clonal size and the V and J genes are those of that table, whereas D and trimming came from the DNA. The sample contains a few hundred thousand clones, roughly nine tenths of which appear only once. The receptor's source is a woman aged 40 to 50 who had recovered from COVID-19. The V call is TRBV23-1, the J call TRBJ1-6; D ambiguous. TRBV23-1 is noted as an ORF with a role that remains uncertain. The sample taken for sequencing was peripheral blood. The CDR3 sequence: CASSQSPALWASYNSPLHF. In nucleotides, the CDR3 is TGCGCCAGCAGTCAATCACCCGCACTGTGGGCCTCCTATAATTCACCCCTCCACTTT.